Here is one T cell receptor (beta chain) with its context. Its antigen is not identified. A read error may be the cause here, since a much bigger clone is one base away. These data are taken from a study of regulatory T cells in long-lasting Graves disease. Study details: Graves' patients, diagnosed recently, had received antithyroid drugs under 3 months. The study, taken as a whole, reports: TRBV28 was favored in persistent disease, as were TRBJ1-2 and TRBJ2-5. Investigators studied peripheral blood only, not thyroid tissue.

Time point meaning: newly diagnosed GD, antithyroid drugs for less than 3 months. From RNA extracted from PBMCs, the TCR library was made. Arm-PCR with iRepertoire HTBI primers amplified the CDR3 regions for these TCR beta libraries. TCRdb reanalysed the multiplex PCR reads using MiXCR and keeps one entry per CDR3 protein. The table lists roughly 430,000 distinct CDR3 sequences, 15% to 20% of them singletons. The V gene end was trimmed by 6 bases and the J gene end by 5 bases; junction bases not matched to a gene: 6. The CDR3 has 14 amino acids. CDR1 SQVTM and CDR2 ANQGSEA come from the germline V gene. This same sample was also taken into another study, of T cells in Graves' hyperthyroidism and ophthalmopathy. That publication notes: The blood repertoire included most of the expanded thyroid clonotypes above 0.001.

The TCR was taken from a woman in her thirties with Graves disease. V and J are TRBV29-1 and TRBJ2-3, with 12 bases lining up with TRBD2. The sample here was peripheral blood mononuclear cells (PBMCs), taken at new diagnosis, from a patient treated with antithyroid drugs. The CDR3 DNA reads as TGCAGCGTGAAAACTAGCGGGAGGATAGATACGCAGTATTTT. Translation gives CSVKTSGRIDTQYF.